This T cell receptor (beta chain) was sequenced in a study of cytomegalovirus exposure and HLA in healthy donors. Study in general: As released early, the data held 85 million to 95 million unique TCRs from HLA-typed donors.

The V segment lost 2 bases and the J segment 3 bases; nucleotides outside the gene matches: 5. The germline V gene has CDR1 MGHDK and CDR2 SYGVNS. The CDR3 consists of 16 residues. Findings and limits, study-wide: Analysis performed later showed TCR beta chains linked to HLA being more clonally expanded than equally common others. The analysis excluded some indistinguishable V segments, including TRBV6-2 and TRBV6-3.

As regards this clone: Its specificity is unknown.

Primers included in the PCR were 60 Vbeta and 13 Jbeta primers. Here immunoSEQ multiplex PCR was the method, and the copy in TCRdb shows in-frame clones only, minus some. The sample contains 180,000 or so clones, about 82% of which appear only once. The chain combines TRBV25-1 with TRBJ2-7, with TRBD2 matching over 12 bases. The sequence was collected from a woman aged 18-29 years in good health and CMV-seronegative. Sequences were obtained from PBMCs. CDR3 nucleotide sequence: TGTGCCAGCAGTGAAGGACTAGCGGGACCCATCTACGAGCAGTACTTC. This encodes CASSEGLAGPIYEQYF.